These 16 T cell receptor beta chains were all obtained from the same sample, sequenced in a study of graft-versus-host responses after intestinal transplantation. Their antigens remain unidentified. Data came from immunoSEQ multiplex PCR; TCRdb stores just in-frame clones and leaves some out. This sample carries some 90,000 clones, approximately 87% of them seen once, and the ten largest clones take around 0.1%. The sequences come from unstimulated CD4+ T cells sorted from spleen or lymph node cells, collected before intestinal transplant. The receptors originated from a human donor who received an intestinal transplant.

This chain links TRBV10-2 with TRBJ1-1, with 8 bases lining up with TRBD1. The CDR3 contains 15 residues. Germline CDR1 WSHSY, CDR2 SAAADI. The trim removed 6 bases at V and 1 base at J, leaving 7 bases unmatched. The CDR3 region has the DNA TGCGCCAGCAGCCAGCAGACAGGGGAGAACACTGAAGCTTTCTTT. It specifies CASSQQTGENTEAFF.

The rearrangement uses TRBV2 and TRBJ2-7; D is unclear. The CDR3 is 15 amino acids. V lost 4 bases and J 4 bases, leaving 17 bases between the germline ends. CDR1 is SNHLY and CDR2 is FYNNEI in the germline V gene. CDR3 in amino acids: CASSGTTLVAYEQYF. For the CDR3, the DNA is TGTGCCAGCAGTGGAACTACTTTGGTCGCTTACGAGCAGTACTTC.

This chain uses TRBV6-1 with TRBJ2-1, with D perhaps matching TRBD2 (6 bases). Germline V gene sequence: CDR1 MNHNS, CDR2 SASEGT. The ends were cut back, 2 bases at V and 7 bases at J, with 15 bases in the middle. This CDR3 is built from 15 residues. DNA of the CDR3: TGTGCCAGCAGTGAACACGGGGGTTTGGGAAATGAGCAGTTCTTC. This codes for CASSEHGGLGNEQFF.

V usage is TRBV7-9 and J usage is TRBJ2-5; no clear D gene. CDR3 length: 14 amino acids. V was pared by 0 bases and J by 5 bases, with 10 bases between. Germline V gene data show CDR1 as SEHNR and CDR2 as FQNEAQ (reference sequence). CDR3: CASSLAVSVETQYF. CDR3 in DNA: TGTGCCAGCAGCTTAGCGGTGAGCGTGGAGACCCAGTACTTC.

The rearrangement uses TRBV6-5 and TRBJ1-3; possibly TRBD1 for D (5 bases). This CDR3 has 13 amino acids. Trimming took off 7 bases at V and 2 bases at J, with 9 bases between the two ends. Germline CDR1 is MNHEY and CDR2 is SVGAGI. CDR3 sequence reads: CASTQGTGNTIYF. The DNA for the CDR3 is TGTGCCAGCACCCAGGGAACTGGAAACACCATATATTTT.

This clone appeared a single time. This chain links TRBV9 with TRBJ2-3; unclear D gene. CDR1 and CDR2 from the germline V gene are SGDLS and YYNGEE. Trimming removed 2 bases from V and 4 bases from J, with 14 bases in between. This CDR3 is 15 amino acids long. The CDR3 nucleotides read TGTGCCAGCAGCGTTGGTCCCTTGGCGGCAGATACGCAGTATTTT. This codes for CASSVGPLAADTQYF.

Of note for this clone: Other DNA sequences in the same sample also yield this CDR3. The V call is TRBV9, the J call TRBJ2-5; unclear D gene. The CDR3 has 14 amino acids. Looked up from germline, CDR1 is SGDLS and CDR2 is YYNGEE. Trimming took 4 bases from V and 5 from J, leaving 15 bases between them. The CDR3 DNA follows: TGTGCCAGCAGCCCCCATCTAGATACGGAGACCCAGTACTTC. Residues: CASSPHLDTETQYF.

The J gene is TRBJ2-7, the V gene TRBV10-1; no clear D gene. Trimming shortened V by 3 bases and J by 2 bases, and 8 bases separated the two germline ends. From germline, CDR1 is WNHNN and CDR2 SYGVQD (reference sequence). The length of the CDR3 is 13 residues. Written as DNA, the CDR3 is TGCGCCAGCAGTGAAGACAACGCCTACGAGCAGTACTTC. It codes for CASSEDNAYEQYF.

J is TRBJ2-2 and V is TRBV4-1; D is uncertain. Between the trimmed V and J ends, which lost 1 base and 6 bases, there was a span of 9 bases. Germline V CDR1 and CDR2: MGHRA, YSYEKL. The CDR3 is made up of 14 amino acids. The CDR3 DNA follows: TGCGCCAGCAGCCAAGTCCCAAATGCCGGGGAGCTGTTTTTT. Its translation: CASSQVPNAGELFF.

This sequence joins TRBV5-6 and TRBJ2-3, with 8 positions matching TRBD1. CDR3 size: 17 residues. V dropped 0 bases and J dropped 2; count of bases not matched to a gene: 8. CDR1 and CDR2 (germline): SGHDT, YYEEEE. The DNA for the CDR3 is TGTGCCAGCAGCTTGGTTCCCCGGACAGGGCTCACAGATACGCAGTATTTT. It is translated as CASSLVPRTGLTDTQYF.

The chain uses TRBV19 and TRBJ1-4; TRBD1 matches at 7 bases. J was trimmed by 7 bases and V by 10 bases; bases with no gene match: 9. Germline V gene lookup returns CDR1 LNHDA and CDR2 SQIVND (reference sequence). This CDR3 region has 13 residues. The CDR3 coding sequence is TGTGCCACCCAGGGGGGCCCTAGTGAAAAACTGTTTTTT. This sequence encodes CATQGGPSEKLFF.

CDR3 nucleotides: TGTGCCAGCAGCCCAAACCAGCGGGGTTCCTACGAGCAGTACTTC. Translated: CASSPNQRGSYEQYF. This chain links TRBV13 with TRBJ2-7; 7 bases map to TRBD2. In germline, CDR1 is PRHDT, CDR2 FYEKMQ (reference sequence). The CDR3 is 15 residues long. The V segment lost 5 bases and the J segment 1 base; nucleotides outside the gene matches: 8.

This chain links TRBV18 with TRBJ2-3; 10 positions agree with TRBD2. V shed 3 bases and J 4 bases; nucleotides not matched to a gene: 4. The CDR3 totals 15 residues. Germline CDR1 is KGHSH and CDR2 is LQKENI. The CDR3 DNA reads as TGTGCCAGCTCACCTAGCGGGGGGCACCCAGATACGCAGTATTTT. It encodes CASSPSGGHPDTQYF. Full variable domain (missing parts from reference TRBV18 and TRBJ2-3): NAGVMQNPRHLVRRRGQEARLRCSPMKGHSHVYWYRQLPEEGLKFMVYLQKENIIDESGMPKERFSAEFPKEGPSILRIQQVVRGDSAAYFCASSPSGGHPDTQYFGPGTRLTVL.

This clone was detected once. This chain uses TRBV10-2 with TRBJ2-3; 9 bases match TRBD2. Germline V gene lookup returns CDR1 WSHSY and CDR2 SAAADI. Trimming removed 6 bases from V and 2 bases from J; junction bases left unmatched: 3. This CDR3 is 14 amino acids long. The CDR3 DNA sequence: TGCGCCAGCAGGCGGGGGGGGTTCACAGATACGCAGTATTTT. It translates to CASRRGGFTDTQYF.

The chain links TRBV7-2 to TRBJ2-3, with 7 bases aligning to TRBD1. The CDR3 has 16 residues. V was pared by 3 bases and J by 2 bases, with 8 bases of the junction left unmatched. Germline values: CDR1 SGHTA, CDR2 FQGNSA. CDR3 nucleotide sequence: TGTGCCAGCAGCTTTCCCCGGGACAGCTACACAGATACGCAGTATTTT. Amino acids: CASSFPRDSYTDTQYF.

This chain links TRBV10-3 with TRBJ1-1; a possible D gene is TRBD1 (6 bases). Germline CDR1 reads ENHRY; CDR2 reads SYGVKD. Deletions cut 6 bases from V and 0 bases from J, with 17 bases between. CDR3 length equals 16 residues. The CDR3: CAIREAGAWVNTEAFF. CDR3 nucleotides: TGTGCCATCAGAGAGGCAGGGGCCTGGGTGAACACTGAAGCTTTCTTT.